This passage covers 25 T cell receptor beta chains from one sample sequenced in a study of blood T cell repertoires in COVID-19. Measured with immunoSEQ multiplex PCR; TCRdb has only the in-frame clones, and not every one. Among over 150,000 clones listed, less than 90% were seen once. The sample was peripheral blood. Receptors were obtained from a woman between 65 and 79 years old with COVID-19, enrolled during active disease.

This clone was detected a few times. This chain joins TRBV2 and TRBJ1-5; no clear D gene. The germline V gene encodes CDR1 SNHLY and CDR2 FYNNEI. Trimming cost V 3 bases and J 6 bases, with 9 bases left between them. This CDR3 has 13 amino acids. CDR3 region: CASSDEVGQPQHF. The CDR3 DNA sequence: TGTGCCAGCAGTGACGAGGTGGGTCAGCCCCAGCATTTT.

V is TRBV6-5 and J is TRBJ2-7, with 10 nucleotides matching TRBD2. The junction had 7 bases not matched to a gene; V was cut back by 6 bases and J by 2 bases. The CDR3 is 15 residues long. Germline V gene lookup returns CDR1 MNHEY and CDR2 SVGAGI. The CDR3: CASRAGTSATYEQYF. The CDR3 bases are TGTGCCAGCAGGGCCGGGACTAGCGCTACCTACGAGCAGTACTTC.

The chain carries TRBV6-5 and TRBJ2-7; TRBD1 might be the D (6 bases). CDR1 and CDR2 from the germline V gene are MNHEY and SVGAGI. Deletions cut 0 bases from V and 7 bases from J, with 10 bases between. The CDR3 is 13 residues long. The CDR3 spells CASSYSSGDEQYF. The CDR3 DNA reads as TGTGCCAGCAGTTACTCCTCAGGGGATGAGCAGTACTTC.

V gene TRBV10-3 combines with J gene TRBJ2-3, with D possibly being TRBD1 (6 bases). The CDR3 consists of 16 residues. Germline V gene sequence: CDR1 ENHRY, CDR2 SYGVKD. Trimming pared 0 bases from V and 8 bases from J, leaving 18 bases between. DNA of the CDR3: TGTGCCATCAGTGAGTCCCTTGGACAGTCGATAGCTACGCAGTATTTT. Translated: CAISESLGQSIATQYF.

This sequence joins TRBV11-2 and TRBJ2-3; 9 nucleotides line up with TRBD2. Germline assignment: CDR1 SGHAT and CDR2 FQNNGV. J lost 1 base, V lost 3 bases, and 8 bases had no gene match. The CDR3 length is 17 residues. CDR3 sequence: CASSFKGGGDGTDTQYF. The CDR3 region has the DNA TGTGCCAGCAGCTTCAAGGGCGGGGGGGACGGCACAGATACGCAGTATTTT.

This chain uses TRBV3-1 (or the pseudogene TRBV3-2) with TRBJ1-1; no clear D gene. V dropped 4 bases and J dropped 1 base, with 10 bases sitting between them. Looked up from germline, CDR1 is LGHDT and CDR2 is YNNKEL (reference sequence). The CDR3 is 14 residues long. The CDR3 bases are TGTGCCAGCAGCCCGTTCGAGGGGAACACTGAAGCTTTCTTT. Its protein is CASSPFEGNTEAFF.

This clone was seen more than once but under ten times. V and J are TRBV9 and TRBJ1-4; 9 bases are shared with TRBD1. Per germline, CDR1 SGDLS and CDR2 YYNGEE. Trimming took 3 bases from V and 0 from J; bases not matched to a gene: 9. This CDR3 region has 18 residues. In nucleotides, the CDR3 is TGTGCCAGCAGCGCCAACCGACAGGGGGGAACAACTAATGAAAAACTGTTTTTT. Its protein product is CASSANRQGGTTNEKLFF.

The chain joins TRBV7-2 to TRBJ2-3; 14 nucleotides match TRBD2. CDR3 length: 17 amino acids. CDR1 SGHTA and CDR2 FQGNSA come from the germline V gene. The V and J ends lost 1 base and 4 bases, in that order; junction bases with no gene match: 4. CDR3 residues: CASSLGTSGRHADTQYF. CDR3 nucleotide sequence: TGTGCCAGCAGCTTAGGGACTAGCGGGAGGCATGCAGATACGCAGTATTTT.

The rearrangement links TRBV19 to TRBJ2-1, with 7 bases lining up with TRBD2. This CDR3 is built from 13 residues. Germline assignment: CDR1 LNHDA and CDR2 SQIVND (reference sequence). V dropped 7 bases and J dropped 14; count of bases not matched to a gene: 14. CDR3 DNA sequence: TGTGCCAGTACCTATCGTGGGGGGGAGGCAAAGTTCTTC. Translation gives CASTYRGGEAKFF.

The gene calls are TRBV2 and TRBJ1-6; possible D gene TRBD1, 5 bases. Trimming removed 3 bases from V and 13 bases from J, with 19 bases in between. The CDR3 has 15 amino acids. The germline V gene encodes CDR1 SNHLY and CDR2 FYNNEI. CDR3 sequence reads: CASSDDSFELTPLHF. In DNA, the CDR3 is TGTGCCAGCAGTGACGACAGTTTCGAACTGACGCCCCTCCACTTT.

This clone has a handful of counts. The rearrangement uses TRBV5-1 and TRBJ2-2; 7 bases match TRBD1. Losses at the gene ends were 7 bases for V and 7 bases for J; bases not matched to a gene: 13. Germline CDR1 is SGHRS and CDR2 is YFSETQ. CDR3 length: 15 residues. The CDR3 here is CASGPLRGQSGELFF. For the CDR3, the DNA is TGCGCCAGCGGTCCGTTAAGGGGGCAGAGCGGGGAGCTGTTTTTT.

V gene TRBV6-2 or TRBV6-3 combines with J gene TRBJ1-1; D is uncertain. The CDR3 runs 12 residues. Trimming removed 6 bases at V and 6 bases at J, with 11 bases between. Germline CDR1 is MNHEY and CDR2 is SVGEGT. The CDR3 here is CASSVGRAEAFF. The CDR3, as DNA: TGTGCCAGCAGCGTGGGGAGGGCTGAAGCTTTCTTT.

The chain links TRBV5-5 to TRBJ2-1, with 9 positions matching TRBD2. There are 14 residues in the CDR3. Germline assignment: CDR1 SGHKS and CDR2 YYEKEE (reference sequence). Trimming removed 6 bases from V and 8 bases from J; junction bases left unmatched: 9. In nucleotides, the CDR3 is TGTGCCAGCATTCCTAGCGGGAATTCGGATGAGCAGTTCTTC. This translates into CASIPSGNSDEQFF.

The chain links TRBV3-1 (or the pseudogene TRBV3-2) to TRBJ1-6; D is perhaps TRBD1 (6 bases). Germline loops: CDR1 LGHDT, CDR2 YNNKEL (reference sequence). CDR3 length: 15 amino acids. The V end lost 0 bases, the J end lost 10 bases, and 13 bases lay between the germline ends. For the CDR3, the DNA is TGTGCCAGCAGCCAAGACAGGGGCCCCTTCTCACCCCTCCACTTT. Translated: CASSQDRGPFSPLHF.

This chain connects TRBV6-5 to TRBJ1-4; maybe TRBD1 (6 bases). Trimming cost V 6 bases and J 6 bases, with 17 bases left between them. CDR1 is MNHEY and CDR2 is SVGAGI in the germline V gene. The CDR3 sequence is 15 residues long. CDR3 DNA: TGTGCCAGCAGCTTTGAGACAGGAGACTATGAAAAACTGTTTTTT. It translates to CASSFETGDYEKLFF.

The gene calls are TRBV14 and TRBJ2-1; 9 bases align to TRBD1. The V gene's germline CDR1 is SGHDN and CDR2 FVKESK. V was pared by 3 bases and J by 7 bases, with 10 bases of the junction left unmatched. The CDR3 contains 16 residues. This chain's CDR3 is CASSQRSGQGKNEQFF. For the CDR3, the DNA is TGTGCCAGCAGCCAGAGATCGGGACAGGGAAAAAATGAGCAGTTCTTC.

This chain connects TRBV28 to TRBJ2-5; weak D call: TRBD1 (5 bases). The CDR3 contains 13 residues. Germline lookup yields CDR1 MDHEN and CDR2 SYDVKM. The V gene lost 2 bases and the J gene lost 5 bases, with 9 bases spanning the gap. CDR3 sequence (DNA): TGTGCCAGCAGTTTAGGGGCTGTGGAGACCCAGTACTTC. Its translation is CASSLGAVETQYF.

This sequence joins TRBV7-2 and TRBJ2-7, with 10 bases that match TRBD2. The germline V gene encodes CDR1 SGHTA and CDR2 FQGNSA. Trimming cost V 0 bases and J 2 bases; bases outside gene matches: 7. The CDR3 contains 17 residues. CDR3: CASSLASSAGGPYEQYF. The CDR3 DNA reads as TGTGCCAGCAGCTTAGCTTCTTCAGCGGGAGGGCCCTACGAGCAGTACTTC.

CDR3 sequence: CSASDPTYLAGGNGEQFF. DNA for the CDR3: TGCAGTGCTAGTGACCCAACGTATCTAGCGGGAGGAAATGGTGAGCAGTTCTTC. The chain joins TRBV20-1 to TRBJ2-1; 11 bases match TRBD2. In germline, CDR1 is DFQATT, CDR2 SNEGSKA (reference sequence). V gave up 3 bases and J gave up 9 bases; unmatched junction bases: 19. This CDR3 contains 18 residues.

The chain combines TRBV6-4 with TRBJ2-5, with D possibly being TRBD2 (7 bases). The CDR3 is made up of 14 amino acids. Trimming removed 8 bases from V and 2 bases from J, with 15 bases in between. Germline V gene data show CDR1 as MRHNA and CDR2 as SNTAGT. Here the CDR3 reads CASGRGKLQETQYF. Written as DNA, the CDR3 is TGTGCCAGCGGGAGGGGGAAGCTACAAGAGACCCAGTACTTC.

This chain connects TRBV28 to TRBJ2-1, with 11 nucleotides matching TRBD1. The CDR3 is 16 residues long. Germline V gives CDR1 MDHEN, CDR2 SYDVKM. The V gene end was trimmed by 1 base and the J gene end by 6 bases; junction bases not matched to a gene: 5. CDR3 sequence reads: CASSLFGQGALNEQFF. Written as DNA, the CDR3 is TGTGCCAGCAGTTTATTCGGACAGGGGGCCCTCAATGAGCAGTTCTTC.

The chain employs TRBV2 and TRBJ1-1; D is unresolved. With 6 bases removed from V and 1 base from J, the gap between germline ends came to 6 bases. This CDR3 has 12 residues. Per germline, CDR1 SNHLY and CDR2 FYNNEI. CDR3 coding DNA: TGTGCCAGCAGCCGGGAGAACACTGAAGCTTTCTTT. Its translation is CASSRENTEAFF.

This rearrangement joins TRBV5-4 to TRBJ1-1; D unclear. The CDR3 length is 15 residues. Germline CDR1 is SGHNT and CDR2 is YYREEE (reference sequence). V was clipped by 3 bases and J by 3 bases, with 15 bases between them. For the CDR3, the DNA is TGTGCCAGCAGCTCGGGTGGGAGGGCGTACACTGAAGCTTTCTTT. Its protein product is CASSSGGRAYTEAFF.

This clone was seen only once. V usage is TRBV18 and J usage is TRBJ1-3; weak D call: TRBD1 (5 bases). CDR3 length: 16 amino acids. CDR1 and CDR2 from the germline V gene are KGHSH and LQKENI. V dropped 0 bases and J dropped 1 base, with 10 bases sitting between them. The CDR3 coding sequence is TGTGCCAGCTCACCACCGATGACAGCATCTGGAAACACCATATATTTT. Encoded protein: CASSPPMTASGNTIYF.

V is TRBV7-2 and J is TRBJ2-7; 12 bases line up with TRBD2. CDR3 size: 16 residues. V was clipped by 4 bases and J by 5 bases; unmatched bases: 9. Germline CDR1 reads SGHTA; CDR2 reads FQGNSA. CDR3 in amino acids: CASSSRTSGIGNEQYF. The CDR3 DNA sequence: TGTGCCAGCAGCTCCAGGACTAGCGGGATCGGGAACGAGCAGTACTTC.